The present TCR beta chain was sequenced within a study of T cell repertoires in ileal Crohn's disease. Study-level information: At surgery, about 36% of patients smoked, with median disease duration 7.9 years. TCRB immunosequencing input was around 540 nanograms of biopsy DNA per sample. Points from the study as a whole: Mucosal expansions were suggested to be mainly CD8 T cells. All patients with clonality above 26.8% had endoscopic recurrence.

Some clones are missing from TCRdb's copy, which holds only in-frame ones; the method was immunoSEQ multiplex PCR. The table records some 16,000 clones, more than 85% of them present only once. This clone is a singleton in its sample. What it recognizes is unknown. Documented time point: inflamed ileum from the surgical specimen. Sequences were obtained from ileal tissue. The TCR originated in an adult with Crohn's disease.

CDR3 protein: CASSFIPGQGNTEAFF. The CDR3 DNA is TGTGCCAGCAGCTTCATTCCGGGACAAGGAAACACTGAAGCTTTCTTT. This chain links TRBV7-8 with TRBJ1-1; tentative D call: TRBD1 (6 bases). Germline V gives CDR1 SGHVS, CDR2 FQNEAQ. This CDR3 contains 16 residues. The V gene lost 3 bases and the J gene lost 2 bases, with 16 bases spanning the gap.